Listed below are T cell receptor beta chains from one sample, sequenced in a study of OX40 agonist ivuxolimab in advanced cancers. Some clones are missing from TCRdb's copy, which holds only in-frame ones; the method was immunoSEQ multiplex PCR. The sample consists of about 53,000 clones, roughly 84% of them appearing once. The sample here was CD4+ or CD8+ T cells sorted from blood, taken in a trial of the OX40 agonist ivuxolimab. Source of these receptors: an adult with an advanced solid tumor such as melanoma, head and neck, liver or kidney cancer. Each CDR3 is given with its conserved first and last residue. Fields, in order: CDR3 protein, CDR3 DNA, J gene, V gene, D gene, clone size. The D gene is left open where the match is weak. For some rows the clone size is stated as once, few or many, or as a class when expanded; others skip it.

CDR3aa: CASRTDPSSGELFF
CDR3nt: TGCGCCAGCAGAACCGACCCCTCCTCCGGGGAGCTGTTTTTT
j_gene: TRBJ2-2
v_gene: TRBV5-1
d_gene: .
abundance: .

CDR3aa: CASSLGVLRLNYGYTF
CDR3nt: TGTGCCAGCAGCTTAGGGGTCCTTCGCCTTAACTATGGCTACACCTTC
j_gene: TRBJ1-2
v_gene: TRBV7-8
d_gene: .
abundance: .

CDR3aa: CASSWGDTEAFF
CDR3nt: TGTGCCAGCAGCTGGGGGGACACTGAAGCTTTCTTT
j_gene: TRBJ1-1
v_gene: TRBV7-9
d_gene: .
abundance: .

CDR3aa: CASSQVRAGKGTEAFF
CDR3nt: TGTGCCAGCAGCCAAGTCAGGGCAGGGAAGGGCACTGAAGCTTTCTTT
j_gene: TRBJ1-1
v_gene: TRBV14
d_gene: .
abundance: .

CDR3aa: CASSLDLGVAAAFF
CDR3nt: TGTGCCAGCAGCTTAGATCTTGGGGTGGCCGCCGCTTTCTTT
j_gene: TRBJ1-1
v_gene: TRBV11-2
d_gene: .
abundance: .

CDR3aa: CASSLRGQWNQPQHF
CDR3nt: TGTGCCAGCAGCTTGCGGGGACAGTGGAATCAGCCCCAGCATTTT
j_gene: TRBJ1-5
v_gene: TRBV5-6
d_gene: TRBD1
abundance: .

CDR3aa: CASNMDFNYGYTF
CDR3nt: TGTGCCAGTAACATGGACTTTAACTATGGCTACACCTTC
j_gene: TRBJ1-2
v_gene: TRBV19
d_gene: .
abundance: .

CDR3aa: CASSLGGRTDTQYF
CDR3nt: TGTGCCAGCAGCTTGGGGGGGCGCACAGATACGCAGTATTTT
j_gene: TRBJ2-3
v_gene: TRBV5-4
d_gene: .
abundance: .

CDR3aa: CAITSEGANTEAFF
CDR3nt: TGTGCCATCACCTCAGAAGGGGCGAACACTGAAGCTTTCTTT
j_gene: TRBJ1-1
v_gene: TRBV10-3
d_gene: .
abundance: .

CDR3aa: CASSPSEAEQFF
CDR3nt: TGTGCCAGCAGCCCGTCTGAAGCTGAGCAGTTCTTC
j_gene: TRBJ2-1
v_gene: TRBV7-2
d_gene: .
abundance: .

CDR3aa: CASRWTGNTGELFF
CDR3nt: TGTGCCAGCAGGTGGACAGGGAACACCGGGGAGCTGTTTTTT
j_gene: TRBJ2-2
v_gene: TRBV5-6
d_gene: TRBD1
abundance: .

CDR3aa: CATSRDQGARSPLHF
CDR3nt: TGTGCCACCAGCAGGGATCAGGGGGCTCGTTCACCCCTCCACTTT
j_gene: TRBJ1-6
v_gene: TRBV15
d_gene: TRBD1
abundance: .

CDR3aa: CASSPSENSNQPQHF
CDR3nt: TGTGCCAGCTCACCGTCGGAAAATAGCAATCAGCCCCAGCATTTT
j_gene: TRBJ1-5
v_gene: TRBV18
d_gene: .
abundance: .

CDR3aa: CASSWGGHIRNTEAFF
CDR3nt: TGCGCCAGCAGTTGGGGGGGACATATTCGGAACACTGAAGCTTTCTTT
j_gene: TRBJ1-1
v_gene: TRBV4-1
d_gene: .
abundance: .

CDR3aa: CASSLVHSAVSGANVLTF
CDR3nt: TGTGCCAGCAGCTTGGTCCACTCAGCCGTCTCTGGGGCCAACGTCCTGACTTTC
j_gene: TRBJ2-6
v_gene: TRBV5-8
d_gene: .
abundance: .

CDR3aa: CASTLSGGNTEAFF
CDR3nt: TGTGCCAGCACCCTATCCGGGGGAAACACTGAAGCTTTCTTT
j_gene: TRBJ1-1
v_gene: TRBV6-6
d_gene: .
abundance: .

CDR3aa: CASFRLNTEAFF
CDR3nt: TGTGCCAGCTTCAGGCTGAACACTGAAGCTTTCTTT
j_gene: TRBJ1-1
v_gene: TRBV7-9
d_gene: .
abundance: few

CDR3aa: CASTLHNTGELFF
CDR3nt: TGTGCCAGCACCTTACACAACACCGGGGAGCTGTTTTTT
j_gene: TRBJ2-2
v_gene: TRBV5-4
d_gene: .
abundance: .

CDR3aa: CASSVDPGGYEQYF
CDR3nt: TGTGCCAGCAGCGTAGACCCGGGCGGGTACGAGCAGTACTTC
j_gene: TRBJ2-7
v_gene: TRBV9
d_gene: .
abundance: .

CDR3aa: CASSLGVDNEQFF
CDR3nt: TGTGCCAGCAGCTTAGGGGTCGACAATGAGCAGTTCTTC
j_gene: TRBJ2-1
v_gene: TRBV7-9
d_gene: .
abundance: .

CDR3aa: CASSYRLMNTEAFF
CDR3nt: TGTGCCAGCAGTTACCGTCTCATGAACACTGAAGCTTTCTTT
j_gene: TRBJ1-1
v_gene: TRBV6-6
d_gene: .
abundance: .

CDR3aa: CASSPPVVNYGYTF
CDR3nt: TGTGCCAGCTCACCACCCGTCGTTAACTATGGCTACACCTTC
j_gene: TRBJ1-2
v_gene: TRBV18
d_gene: .
abundance: .

CDR3aa: CASRSGQGATGELFF
CDR3nt: TGTGCCAGTAGATCGGGACAGGGGGCTACCGGGGAGCTGTTTTTT
j_gene: TRBJ2-2
v_gene: TRBV19
d_gene: TRBD1
abundance: .

CDR3aa: CASSLGSLYNEQFF
CDR3nt: TGTGCCAGCAGCTTAGGCTCCCTCTACAATGAGCAGTTCTTC
j_gene: TRBJ2-1
v_gene: TRBV11-1
d_gene: .
abundance: .

CDR3aa: CASSLSTGRGREQYF
CDR3nt: TGTGCCAGCAGTTTATCGACAGGGAGGGGGCGCGAGCAGTACTTC
j_gene: TRBJ2-7
v_gene: TRBV27
d_gene: .
abundance: .

CDR3aa: CASSPPLGMGDDGYTF
CDR3nt: TGTGCCAGCAGTCCCCCTTTAGGGATGGGGGATGATGGCTACACCTTC
j_gene: TRBJ1-2
v_gene: TRBV28
d_gene: .
abundance: .

CDR3aa: CASIRQGYTGELFF
CDR3nt: TGTGCCAGTATAAGACAGGGGTACACCGGGGAGCTGTTTTTT
j_gene: TRBJ2-2
v_gene: TRBV19
d_gene: TRBD1
abundance: .

CDR3aa: CASSGQETQYF
CDR3nt: TGTGCCAGTAGTGGGCAAGAGACCCAGTACTTC
j_gene: TRBJ2-5
v_gene: TRBV6-6
d_gene: .
abundance: .

CDR3aa: CASSLAGGSYNSPLHF
CDR3nt: TGTGCCAGCAGCTTAGCAGGGGGCTCCTATAATTCACCCCTCCACTTT
j_gene: TRBJ1-6
v_gene: TRBV5-4
d_gene: TRBD1
abundance: .

CDR3aa: CAWSTQRLTDTQYF
CDR3nt: TGTGCCTGGAGTACTCAGCGCCTGACAGATACGCAGTATTTT
j_gene: TRBJ2-3
v_gene: TRBV30
d_gene: .
abundance: .

CDR3aa: CATSRVTPTDTQYF
CDR3nt: TGTGCCACCAGCAGAGTAACTCCCACAGATACGCAGTATTTT
j_gene: TRBJ2-3
v_gene: TRBV15
d_gene: .
abundance: .

CDR3aa: CASSSAATNEKLFF
CDR3nt: TGTGCCAGCAGCTCAGCAGCAACTAATGAAAAACTGTTTTTT
j_gene: TRBJ1-4
v_gene: TRBV5-4
d_gene: .
abundance: .

CDR3aa: CASSAGTGVGKLFF
CDR3nt: TGTGCCAGCAGCGCCGGGACAGGGGTGGGAAAACTGTTTTTT
j_gene: TRBJ1-4
v_gene: TRBV6-5
d_gene: TRBD1
abundance: .

CDR3aa: CASSRKGSGVGNEQFF
CDR3nt: TGCGCCAGCAGCCGCAAAGGGAGCGGGGTTGGCAATGAGCAGTTCTTC
j_gene: TRBJ2-1
v_gene: TRBV5-1
d_gene: TRBD2
abundance: .

CDR3aa: CASSVTFGTASTEAFF
CDR3nt: TGTGCCAGCAGCGTGACCTTTGGGACAGCGAGCACTGAAGCTTTCTTT
j_gene: TRBJ1-1
v_gene: TRBV9
d_gene: TRBD1
abundance: .

CDR3aa: CASSPYNEQFF
CDR3nt: TGTGCCAGCAGCCCTTACAATGAGCAGTTCTTC
j_gene: TRBJ2-1
v_gene: TRBV2
d_gene: .
abundance: .

CDR3aa: CASGSPGGTDTQYF
CDR3nt: TGTGCCAGCGGATCCCCAGGGGGGACAGATACGCAGTATTTT
j_gene: TRBJ2-3
v_gene: TRBV14
d_gene: .
abundance: .

CDR3aa: CASRTDTNTEAFF
CDR3nt: TGTGCCAGCAGGACCGATACGAACACTGAAGCTTTCTTT
j_gene: TRBJ1-1
v_gene: TRBV7-3
d_gene: .
abundance: .

CDR3aa: CASSQSYRGNNEQYF
CDR3nt: TGCGCCAGCAGTCAATCGTACAGGGGTAATAACGAGCAGTACTTC
j_gene: TRBJ2-7
v_gene: TRBV23-1
d_gene: TRBD1
abundance: .

CDR3aa: CASSYRGADEKLFF
CDR3nt: TGTGCCAGCAGTTACAGGGGGGCGGATGAAAAACTGTTTTTT
j_gene: TRBJ1-4
v_gene: TRBV6-5
d_gene: .
abundance: .

CDR3aa: CASSLALTPAGADTQYF
CDR3nt: TGTGCCAGCAGCTTGGCCCTGACCCCCGCCGGAGCAGATACGCAGTATTTT
j_gene: TRBJ2-3
v_gene: TRBV5-6
d_gene: .
abundance: .